What follows is one TCR beta chain and its context. The V gene's germline CDR1 is LNHDA and CDR2 SQIVND (reference sequence). CDR3 length equals 16 residues. V was shortened by 7 bases and J by 0 bases, with 16 bases between the two germline ends. This sample was included in a study of control samples from healthy donors and cancer patients. The table came from immunoSEQ multiplex PCR; TCRdb's copy has only in-frame clones and leaves some out. The sample includes 75,000 to 95,000 clones, less than 95% seen only once; the top ten take about 4%. The chain has TRBV19 and TRBJ1-3; D uncertain. This receptor was taken from a woman under 30 in good health. The sequenced material came from blood. CDR3 protein: CASTSIFPPSGNTIYF. CDR3 coding DNA: TGTGCCAGTACAAGCATTTTTCCGCCCTCTGGAAACACCATATATTTT.